Below, 29 T cell receptor beta chains from the same sample are listed, as sequenced in a study of OX40 agonist ivuxolimab in advanced cancers. Libraries were made using the immunoSEQ multiplex PCR assay. TCRdb stores this immuneACCESS table with in-frame sequences only. Part of the clones is absent; in the studies checked, under half of the shortfall reflects unresolved V genes, and no reason is known for the rest. The sample data list 50,000 to 65,000 clones, and about nine tenths of these were observed just once. The ten largest account for more than 1.5% of the sample. This specimen was CD4+ or CD8+ T cells sorted from blood, taken in a trial of the OX40 agonist ivuxolimab. These receptors all stem from an adult with an advanced solid tumor such as melanoma, head and neck, liver or kidney cancer.

The J gene is TRBJ1-1, the V gene TRBV7-2; 8 bases match TRBD1. With 5 bases clipped from V and 1 base from J, the junction kept 9 bases outside the gene matches. The CDR3 runs to 16 residues. Germline assignment: CDR1 SGHTA and CDR2 FQGNSA. Here the CDR3 DNA reads TGTGCCAGCAGCCAACAGGGGGGTCAGAAGAACACTGAAGCTTTCTTT. Translated, it gives CASSQQGGQKNTEAFF.

The chain links TRBV6-1 to TRBJ2-3; D uncertain. This CDR3 spans 14 amino acids. CDR1 is MNHNS and CDR2 is SASEGT in the germline V gene. Trimming removed 1 base from V and 6 bases from J, with 11 bases in between. The CDR3 bases are TGTGCCAGCAGTGAAGACACGATAGCTGATACGCAGTATTTT. Translated: CASSEDTIADTQYF.

The V and J genes are TRBV28 and TRBJ1-1, with unresolved D. Trimming stripped 4 bases from V and 6 bases from J, with 6 bases between. The germline CDR1 and CDR2 sequences are MDHEN and SYDVKM. The CDR3 totals 11 residues. DNA for the CDR3: TGTGCCAGCAGTTCGCTTTCTGAAGCTTTCTTT. Protein sequence: CASSSLSEAFF. The full variable domain, completed using reference TRBV28 and TRBJ1-1, is DVKVTQSSRYLVKRTGEKVFLECVQDMDHENMFWYRQDPGLGLRLIYFSYDVKMKEKGDIPEGYSVSREKKERFSLILESASTNQTSMYLCASSSLSEAFFGQGTRLTVV.

This chain links TRBV7-2 with TRBJ2-3, with D perhaps matching TRBD2 (5 bases). Germline V lookup: CDR1 SGHTA, CDR2 FQGNSA. The CDR3 totals 14 residues. The V end was cut by 2 bases, the J end by 5 bases, with 11 bases between. Written as DNA, the CDR3 is TGTGCCAGCAGCTTACACTTCCGGGGAGATACGCAGTATTTT. Translating it yields CASSLHFRGDTQYF.

The rearrangement joins TRBV18 to TRBJ2-2, with D hard to call. There are 15 residues in the CDR3. Trimming took off 3 bases at V and 1 base at J, with 9 bases between the two ends. Germline-derived CDR1 and CDR2 are KGHSH and LQKENI. The DNA for the CDR3 is TGTGCCAGCTCACCGCGGCAGGAGAACACCGGGGAGCTGTTTTTT. Protein sequence: CASSPRQENTGELFF.

This clone appeared once. This chain uses TRBV27 with TRBJ1-2; D is undetermined. CDR3 length: 14 amino acids. CDR1 and CDR2 from the germline V gene are MNHEY and SMNVEV (reference sequence). The V end was cut by 2 bases, the J end by 5 bases, with 12 bases between. The CDR3 nucleotides read TGTGCCAGCAGTTTAAAAACGGCAGGTTATGGCTACACCTTC. It translates to CASSLKTAGYGYTF.

This clone was detected a few times. V is TRBV28 and J is TRBJ1-1; 7 nucleotides agree with TRBD1. The V gene's germline CDR1 is MDHEN and CDR2 SYDVKM. After removal of 3 bases from V and 3 bases from J, the junction contained 13 bases not matched to a gene. CDR3 size: 17 residues. CDR3 nucleotide sequence: TGTGCCAGCAGTTTTATCGGCTTTTCAGGGGGGCACACTGAAGCTTTCTTT. The encoded protein is CASSFIGFSGGHTEAFF.

This clone was counted between two and nine times. The J gene is TRBJ2-5, the V gene TRBV6-6; 8 nucleotides agree with TRBD1. Germline V gene lookup returns CDR1 MNHNY and CDR2 SVGAGI (reference sequence). The CDR3 is 12 residues long. V was clipped by 6 bases and J by 10 bases; unmatched bases: 7. DNA for the CDR3: TGTGCCAGCAGCACCCAGGGGGCTGGCCAGTACTTC. The encoded protein is CASSTQGAGQYF.

The CDR3 region has the DNA TGTGCCAGCAGCCACCAAACGGGGCAGGGGAACACCGGGGAGCTGTTTTTT. Translating gives CASSHQTGQGNTGELFF. The rearrangement uses TRBV7-2 and TRBJ2-2; TRBD1 or TRBD2 may be the D gene (5 bases each). CDR1 is SGHTA, CDR2 FQGNSA, per germline. The CDR3 is 17 amino acids. With 5 bases removed from V and 1 base from J, the gap between germline ends came to 17 bases.

This clone appeared once. The chain links TRBV27 to TRBJ2-1; 9 nucleotides agree with TRBD2. J gave up 5 bases and V 5 bases, and 13 bases lay outside the gene matches. The CDR3 length is 17 residues. Germline assignment: CDR1 MNHEY and CDR2 SMNVEV (reference sequence). The CDR3 loop is CASSPQNLAGSHNEQFF. CDR3 sequence (DNA): TGTGCCAGCAGTCCGCAAAATCTAGCGGGAAGTCACAATGAGCAGTTCTTC.

The chain has TRBV5-1 and TRBJ2-3; D is ambiguous. Per the germline V gene, CDR1 is SGHRS and CDR2 is YFSETQ. V was clipped by 4 bases and J by 1 base, with 13 bases between them. This CDR3 is built from 15 residues. The CDR3 spells CASSPRGDGTDTQYF. In DNA form, the CDR3 reads TGCGCCAGCAGCCCCAGAGGTGACGGCACAGATACGCAGTATTTT.

V and J are TRBV28 and TRBJ1-1; D is perhaps TRBD1 (5 bases). CDR1 MDHEN and CDR2 SYDVKM come from the germline V gene. V was cut by 6 bases and J by 6 bases, with 26 bases left in between. The CDR3 loop spans 17 amino acids. CDR3 sequence reads: CASSANRDRRGIAEAFF. DNA of the CDR3: TGTGCCAGCAGCGCGAACCGGGACCGAAGAGGGATAGCTGAAGCTTTCTTT.

V and J are TRBV2 and TRBJ2-1; tentative D call: TRBD1 (6 bases). In germline, CDR1 is SNHLY, CDR2 FYNNEI. V gave up 3 bases and J gave up 5 bases, with 11 bases separating them. CDR3 length: 14 residues. The CDR3 sequence: CASSDFRGNNEQFF. The CDR3 DNA reads as TGTGCCAGCAGTGATTTCAGGGGAAACAATGAGCAGTTCTTC.

CDR3 bases: TGTGCCGGCCGAGCTGGCCCGGGACAGGGGGTTGGCACCGGGGAGCTGTTTTTT. Protein product: CAGRAGPGQGVGTGELFF. This chain links TRBV2 with TRBJ2-2; 11 positions agree with TRBD1. The V gene end was trimmed by 11 bases and the J gene end by 4 bases; junction bases not matched to a gene: 18. Germline V CDR1 and CDR2: SNHLY, FYNNEI. This CDR3 spans 18 amino acids.

This clone showed up just a few times. This CDR3 is also generated by other DNA sequences in the sample. V and J are TRBV27 and TRBJ2-7; 8 bases agree with TRBD2. The CDR3 is 15 amino acids. V lost 2 bases and J lost 2; bases outside the gene matches: 5. The germline V gene encodes CDR1 MNHEY and CDR2 SMNVEV (reference sequence). For the CDR3, the DNA is TGTGCCAGCAGTTTAAGTTTAGCGGGAACCTACGAGCAGTACTTC. Amino acid sequence: CASSLSLAGTYEQYF.

The chain is built from TRBV7-2 and TRBJ2-6; D remains unclear. CDR3 length: 15 amino acids. In germline, CDR1 is SGHTA, CDR2 FQGNSA. Between the trimmed V and J ends, which lost 2 bases and 3 bases, there was a span of 8 bases. The CDR3 spells CASSLLGRGANVLTF. As DNA, the CDR3 is TGTGCCAGCAGCTTATTGGGCCGTGGGGCCAACGTCCTGACTTTC.

The chain has TRBV6-1 and TRBJ2-2, with 10 bases aligning to TRBD1. Germline assignment: CDR1 MNHNS and CDR2 SASEGT. V lost 6 bases, J lost 4 bases, and 5 bases stayed unmatched. The CDR3 runs to 15 residues. The CDR3 spells CASRGGQGSTGELFF. The CDR3 bases are TGTGCCAGCAGAGGGGGACAGGGGAGCACCGGGGAGCTGTTTTTT.

The chain recombines TRBV2 with TRBJ2-1; D is unclear. Germline loops: CDR1 SNHLY, CDR2 FYNNEI. V dropped 8 bases and J dropped 2 bases, with 13 bases sitting between them. CDR3 size: 14 residues. Here the CDR3 DNA reads TGTGCCAGCTTACGACTGCCCCCCTACAATGAGCAGTTCTTC. Translation gives CASLRLPPYNEQFF.

The genes are TRBV9 and TRBJ1-4, with TRBD1 as a possible D gene (6 bases). Germline CDR1 reads SGDLS; CDR2 reads YYNGEE. The CDR3 runs 16 residues. V lost 0 bases and J 0 bases, leaving 9 bases between the germline ends. The CDR3 coding sequence is TGTGCCAGCAGCGTAGGGGGGGCTGCAACTAATGAAAAACTGTTTTTT. Translation gives CASSVGGAATNEKLFF.

CDR3 nucleotides: TGCGCCAGCAGCCAAGGGGGGGACAGGGGATGGGAGACCCAGTACTTC. It specifies CASSQGGDRGWETQYF. This chain uses TRBV4-1 with TRBJ2-5, with TRBD1 matching over 10 bases. V gave up 1 base and J gave up 5 bases; unmatched junction bases: 7. In germline, CDR1 is MGHRA, CDR2 YSYEKL. The length of the CDR3 is 16 residues.

The CDR3 loop is CASSIRPPLPGGSSYEQYV. CDR3 coding DNA: TGCGCCAGCAGCATCCGCCCCCCTCTCCCCGGGGGGAGCTCCTACGAGCAGTACGTC. The chain employs TRBV5-1 and TRBJ2-7, with 7 bases matching TRBD2. The J segment lost 0 bases and the V segment lost 4 bases, leaving 19 bases of the junction unmatched. This CDR3 is 19 amino acids long. From germline, CDR1 is SGHRS and CDR2 YFSETQ.

The chain combines TRBV5-5 with TRBJ2-1; D unresolved. Trimming took 4 bases from V and 4 from J, leaving 9 bases between them. Germline CDR1 SGHKS, CDR2 YYEKEE (reference sequence). The CDR3 totals 13 residues. The CDR3: CASSVTEYNEQFF. In DNA form, the CDR3 reads TGTGCCAGCAGCGTTACAGAGTACAATGAGCAGTTCTTC.

The chain is built from TRBV10-3 and TRBJ1-1; D gene uncertain. V lost 4 bases to trimming and J lost 0 bases, with 6 bases between them. Germline V gene data show CDR1 as ENHRY and CDR2 as SYGVKD. CDR3 length: 13 residues. CDR3 in DNA: TGTGCCATCAGTGGTACGGTGAACACTGAAGCTTTCTTT. Protein sequence: CAISGTVNTEAFF.

V gene TRBV29-1 combines with J gene TRBJ2-5, with D perhaps TRBD2 (5 bases). The germline gives CDR1 SQVTM, CDR2 ANQGSEA. Trimming stripped 7 bases from V and 5 bases from J, with 14 bases between. CDR3 length: 12 residues. CDR3 nucleotide sequence: TGCAGCGGTGGACTCCGCGGGGAGACCCAGTACTTC. Translating gives CSGGLRGETQYF.

V usage is TRBV18 and J usage is TRBJ2-2; D is possibly TRBD1 or TRBD2 (5 bases each). Per germline, CDR1 KGHSH and CDR2 LQKENI. The CDR3 has 15 amino acids. V was shortened by 2 bases and J by 0 bases, with 7 bases between the two germline ends. The chain's CDR3 is CASSPTGPNTGELFF. The CDR3 DNA is TGTGCCAGCTCACCAACGGGGCCGAACACCGGGGAGCTGTTTTTT.

V gene TRBV5-1 combines with J gene TRBJ2-2, with 12 bases lining up with TRBD1. Per the germline V gene, CDR1 is SGHRS and CDR2 is YFSETQ. V shed 6 bases and J 7 bases; nucleotides not matched to a gene: 10. The CDR3 is made up of 16 amino acids. The chain's CDR3 is CASTGTGGLRGGELFF. For the CDR3, the DNA is TGCGCCAGCACCGGGACAGGGGGCCTTCGTGGCGGGGAGCTGTTTTTT.

In its sample, this clone was seen once. CDR3 sequence reads: CATSSQTGPDGGYTF. CDR3 DNA sequence: TGTGCCACCAGCAGCCAAACAGGGCCGGACGGTGGCTACACCTTC. This sequence joins TRBV15 and TRBJ1-2; D may be TRBD1 (6 bases). The CDR3 runs 15 residues. Germline-derived CDR1 and CDR2 are LNHNV and YYDKDF (reference sequence). V shed 3 bases and J shed 7 bases, with 18 bases lying between them.

The gene calls are TRBV10-1 and TRBJ2-5; TRBD2 aligns across 8 bases. CDR3 length equals 14 residues. Trimming took 11 bases from V and 5 from J; bases not matched to a gene: 13. CDR1 and CDR2 (germline): WNHNN, SYGVQD (reference sequence). The CDR3 spells CAPCSREGFETQYF. The CDR3 nucleotides read TGCGCCCCGTGTTCCCGGGAGGGCTTTGAGACCCAGTACTTC.

The chain links TRBV29-1 to TRBJ2-7; TRBD2 might be the D (5 bases). V was clipped by 4 bases and J by 3 bases, with 13 bases between them. CDR1 is SQVTM, CDR2 ANQGSEA, per germline. This CDR3 region has 13 residues. The CDR3, as DNA: TGCAGCGTTGCCCCCTTTGCGGGCTACGAGCAGTACTTC. This sequence encodes CSVAPFAGYEQYF.